The 8 T cell receptor beta chains below come from one sample, sequenced in a study of blood T cell repertoires in COVID-19. The protocol was immunoSEQ multiplex PCR, while the TCRdb copy is restricted to in-frame clones and leaves out a portion. The repertoire includes roughly 40,000 clones, around 88% of them detected once, and around two fifths sits in the top ten. The sample consisted of peripheral blood. The receptor source for this set is a woman of 80 years or more with active or convalescent COVID-19.

The chain couples TRBV7-2 to TRBJ2-2, with no clear D. Germline loops: CDR1 SGHTA, CDR2 FQGNSA. Trimming took 1 base from V and 6 from J, leaving 15 bases between them. This CDR3 spans 16 amino acids. The CDR3, as DNA: TGTGCCAGCAGCTTAGGGGCTTTGATTTCCGCCGGGGAGCTGTTTTTT. It encodes CASSLGALISAGELFF.

A few counts support this clone. The chain uses TRBV28 and TRBJ1-6; D not resolved. The CDR3 has 15 residues. The germline gives CDR1 MDHEN, CDR2 SYDVKM. Trimming removed 6 bases from V and 3 bases from J, with 12 bases in between. The CDR3: CASSPSQSYNSPLHF. The CDR3 bases are TGTGCCAGCAGCCCATCACAAAGCTATAATTCACCCCTCCACTTT.

This clone appeared once. This chain uses TRBV18 with TRBJ1-1; TRBD1 agrees at 7 bases. V trimming: 6 bases; J trimming: 2 bases; junction bases outside the gene matches: 18. Germline values: CDR1 KGHSH, CDR2 LQKENI. The CDR3 length is 18 residues. The CDR3 DNA reads as TGTGCCAGCTCGCCCTTCCTAGGGGGCGAACAGAGTAACACTGAAGCTTTCTTT. Residues: CASSPFLGGEQSNTEAFF.

The V call is TRBV11-3, the J call TRBJ2-2; TRBD1 aligns across 9 bases. This CDR3 is 19 amino acids long. V trimming: 5 bases; J trimming: 3 bases; junction bases outside the gene matches: 16. Germline values: CDR1 SGHNT, CDR2 YENEEA. CDR3 DNA: TGTGCCAGCAGCGGGAAGGGGGTGTGGGGACAGGGAGACACCGGGGAGCTGTTTTTT. It specifies CASSGKGVWGQGDTGELFF.

The gene calls are TRBV5-1 and TRBJ1-6, with 7 bases that match TRBD1. Germline V gene data show CDR1 as SGHRS and CDR2 as YFSETQ. V shed 4 bases and J 3 bases; nucleotides not matched to a gene: 4. CDR3 length: 15 amino acids. CDR3 sequence: CASSPQGFYNSPLHF. The CDR3 DNA reads as TGCGCCAGCAGCCCACAGGGGTTCTATAATTCACCCCTCCACTTT.

This chain connects TRBV5-1 to TRBJ2-1; the match to TRBD2 covers 16 bases. Unmatched junction bases numbered 1, after V lost 3 bases and J lost 7 bases. CDR1 and CDR2 from the germline V gene are SGHRS and YFSETQ. This CDR3 has 15 residues. As DNA, the CDR3 is TGCGCCAGCAGCTGGGGACTAGCGGGAGGGAATGAGCAGTTCTTC. Translating it yields CASSWGLAGGNEQFF.

The chain is built from TRBV19 and TRBJ2-2; the D is unclear. The CDR3 has 14 amino acids. CDR1 is LNHDA, CDR2 SQIVND, per germline (reference sequence). The V end lost 3 bases, the J end lost 6 bases, and 11 bases lay between the germline ends. The CDR3 nucleotides are TGTGCCAGTAGTATGTCTAACTCGCCCGGGGAGCTGTTTTTT. Translating it yields CASSMSNSPGELFF.

The chain joins TRBV6-2 or TRBV6-3 to TRBJ1-5; D perhaps matches TRBD1 (6 bases). The CDR3 totals 17 residues. CDR1 is MNHEY, CDR2 SVGEGT, per germline. V was shortened by 6 bases and J by 0 bases, with 18 bases between the two germline ends. CDR3 in DNA: TGTGCCAGCAGCCCTACAGGGTCCCCCTATAGCAATCAGCCCCAGCATTTT. Translation: CASSPTGSPYSNQPQHF.